The present entry profiles one TCR beta chain with its context. This entry comes from a study of blood T cell repertoires in COVID-19. About the study: Some COVID-19 samples were acute and others convalescent; all came from the United States, Italy and Spain. The analysed material was cDNA or gDNA that came from T cells, B-cell-depleted T cells, or PBMCs.

In the authors' workflow: Cell counts per sample came from amplifying reference gene primers. TCRdb's copy holds only in-frame clones and misses some; the assay was immunoSEQ multiplex PCR. For V, J and clone size, that table is used; D and trimming come from the DNA. The sample carries more than 110,000 clones, almost 90% recorded once. After removal of 4 bases from V and 7 bases from J, the junction contained 13 bases not matched to a gene. The germline V gene encodes CDR1 MDHEN and CDR2 SYDVKM. The CDR3 spans 16 residues. Source material: peripheral blood. The gene calls are TRBV28 and TRBJ2-7; 10 positions agree with TRBD2. The TCR comes from a man aged 50-59 years with active or convalescent COVID-19. CDR3 in DNA: TGTGCCAGCAGTTCATCCGGGACTAGCGAGATCGGAGAGCAGTACTTC. Encoded protein: CASSSSGTSEIGEQYF. Filled out from reference TRBV28 and TRBJ2-7, the complete variable domain reads DVKVTQSSRYLVKRTGEKVFLECVQDMDHENMFWYRQDPGLGLRLIYFSYDVKMKEKGDIPEGYSVSREKKERFSLILESASTNQTSMYLCASSSSGTSEIGEQYFGPGTRLTVT.